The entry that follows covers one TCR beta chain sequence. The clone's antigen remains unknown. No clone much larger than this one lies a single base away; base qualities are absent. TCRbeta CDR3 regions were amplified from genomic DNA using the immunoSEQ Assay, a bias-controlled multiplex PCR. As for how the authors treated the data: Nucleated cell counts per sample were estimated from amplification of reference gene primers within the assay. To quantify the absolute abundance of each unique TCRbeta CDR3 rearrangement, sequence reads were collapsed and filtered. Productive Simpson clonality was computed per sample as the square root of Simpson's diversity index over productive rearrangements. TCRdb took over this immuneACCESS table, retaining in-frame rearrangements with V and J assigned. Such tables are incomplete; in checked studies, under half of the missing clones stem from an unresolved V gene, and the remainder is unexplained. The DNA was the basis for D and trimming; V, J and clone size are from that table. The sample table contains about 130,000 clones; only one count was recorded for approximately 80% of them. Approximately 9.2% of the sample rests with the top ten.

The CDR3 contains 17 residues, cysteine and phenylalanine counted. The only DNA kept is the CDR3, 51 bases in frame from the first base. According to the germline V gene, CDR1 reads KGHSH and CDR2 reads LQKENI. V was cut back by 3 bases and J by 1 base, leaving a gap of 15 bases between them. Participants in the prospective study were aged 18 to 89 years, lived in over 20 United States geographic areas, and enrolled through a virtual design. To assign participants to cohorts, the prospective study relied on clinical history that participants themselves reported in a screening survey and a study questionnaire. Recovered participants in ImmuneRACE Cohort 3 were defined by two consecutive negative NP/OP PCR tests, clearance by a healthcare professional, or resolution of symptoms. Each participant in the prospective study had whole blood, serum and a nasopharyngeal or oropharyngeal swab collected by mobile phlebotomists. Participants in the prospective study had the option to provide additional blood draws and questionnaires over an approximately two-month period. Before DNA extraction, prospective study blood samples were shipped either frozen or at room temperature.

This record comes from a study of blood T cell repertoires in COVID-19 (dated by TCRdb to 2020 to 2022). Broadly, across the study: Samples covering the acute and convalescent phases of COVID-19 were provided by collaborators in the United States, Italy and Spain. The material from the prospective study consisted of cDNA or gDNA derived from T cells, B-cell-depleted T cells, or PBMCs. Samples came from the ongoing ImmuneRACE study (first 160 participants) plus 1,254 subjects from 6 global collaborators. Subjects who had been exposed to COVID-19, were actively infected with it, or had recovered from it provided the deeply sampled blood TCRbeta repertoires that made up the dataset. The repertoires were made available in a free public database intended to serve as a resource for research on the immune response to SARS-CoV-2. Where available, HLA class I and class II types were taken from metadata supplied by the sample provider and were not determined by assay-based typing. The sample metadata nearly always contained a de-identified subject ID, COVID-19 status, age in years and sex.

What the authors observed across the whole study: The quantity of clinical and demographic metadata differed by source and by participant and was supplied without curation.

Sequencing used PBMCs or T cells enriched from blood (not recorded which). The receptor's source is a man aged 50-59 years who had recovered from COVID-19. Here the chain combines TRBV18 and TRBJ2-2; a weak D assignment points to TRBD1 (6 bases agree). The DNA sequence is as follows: TGTGCCAGCTCACCTCAGGAACAGGGCGGGAACACCGGGGAGCTGTTTTTT. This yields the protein CASSPQEQGGNTGELFF.